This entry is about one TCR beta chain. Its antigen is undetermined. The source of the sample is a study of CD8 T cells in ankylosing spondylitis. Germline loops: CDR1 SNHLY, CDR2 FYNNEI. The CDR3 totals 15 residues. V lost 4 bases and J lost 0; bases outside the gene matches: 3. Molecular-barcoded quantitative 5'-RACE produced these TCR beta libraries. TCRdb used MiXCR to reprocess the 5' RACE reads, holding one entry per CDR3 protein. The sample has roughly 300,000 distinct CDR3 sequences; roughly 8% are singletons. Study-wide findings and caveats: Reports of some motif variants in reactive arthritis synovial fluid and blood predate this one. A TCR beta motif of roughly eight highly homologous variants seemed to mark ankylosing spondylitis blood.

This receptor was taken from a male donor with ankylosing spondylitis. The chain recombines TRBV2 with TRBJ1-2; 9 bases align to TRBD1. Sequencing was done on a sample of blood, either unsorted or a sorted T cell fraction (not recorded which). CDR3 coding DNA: TGTGCCAGCAGTGGGGGGACAGGGCCTAACTATGGCTACACCTTC. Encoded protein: CASSGGTGPNYGYTF.